This T cell receptor (beta chain) was sequenced for a study of a mutant IDH1 vaccine in newly diagnosed glioma. Time point defined: week 23, last vaccination. The content of each vaccine dose was 300 ug of mutant IDH1 20-mer peptide, and topical imiquimod accompanied it. About this clone: Antigen unknown.

Assay: immunoSEQ multiplex PCR; the TCRdb copy retains only in-frame clones and omits some. Of 40,000 or so clones detected, about 88% appear once; the ten largest clones hold around 2.5%. The sample in question was PBMCs, obtained from a glioma patient whose treatment included an IDH1 peptide vaccine. The sequence was obtained from a young woman with glioma. Some clones in this sample may be carry-over from other donors' samples.

The CDR3 DNA is TGTGCCAGCAGCCACCCGGGGCTGAACACTGAAGCTTTCTTT. This encodes CASSHPGLNTEAFF. The rearrangement joins TRBV11-2 to TRBJ1-1; TRBD1 might be the D (5 bases). Trimming pared 5 bases from V and 0 bases from J, leaving 10 bases between. Germline V gives CDR1 SGHAT, CDR2 FQNNGV. The CDR3 is 14 residues long.